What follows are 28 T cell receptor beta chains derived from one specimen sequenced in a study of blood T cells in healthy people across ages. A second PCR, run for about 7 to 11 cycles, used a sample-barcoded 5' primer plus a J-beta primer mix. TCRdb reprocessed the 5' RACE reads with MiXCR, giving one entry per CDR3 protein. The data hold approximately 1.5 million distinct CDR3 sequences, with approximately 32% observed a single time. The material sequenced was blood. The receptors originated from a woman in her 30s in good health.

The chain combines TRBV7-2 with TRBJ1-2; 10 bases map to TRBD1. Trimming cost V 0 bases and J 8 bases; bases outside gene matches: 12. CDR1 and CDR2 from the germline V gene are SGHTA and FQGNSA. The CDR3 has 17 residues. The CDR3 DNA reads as TGTGCCAGCAGCTTAGCGGCCACGACGGGACAGGGGAAAGGCTACACCTTC. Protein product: CASSLAATTGQGKGYTF.

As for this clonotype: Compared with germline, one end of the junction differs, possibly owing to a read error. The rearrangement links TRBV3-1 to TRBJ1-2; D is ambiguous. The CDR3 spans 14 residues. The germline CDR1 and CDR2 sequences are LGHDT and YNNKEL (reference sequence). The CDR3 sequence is CANSQGSGAIGYTF. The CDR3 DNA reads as TGTGCCAACAGCCAAGGATCAGGAGCCATTGGCTACACCTTC.

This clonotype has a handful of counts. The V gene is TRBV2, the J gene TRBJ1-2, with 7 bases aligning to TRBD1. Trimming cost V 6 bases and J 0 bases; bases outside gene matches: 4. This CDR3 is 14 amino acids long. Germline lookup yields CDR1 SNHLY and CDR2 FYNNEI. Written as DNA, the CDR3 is TGTGCCAGCAGGGGGGACAGCTCTAACTATGGCTACACCTTC. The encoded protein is CASRGDSSNYGYTF.

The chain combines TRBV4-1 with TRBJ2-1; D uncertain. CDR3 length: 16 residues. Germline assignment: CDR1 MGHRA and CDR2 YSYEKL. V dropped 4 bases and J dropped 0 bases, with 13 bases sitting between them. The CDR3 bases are TGCGCCAGCAGCCGAGAGGCTAGTCGCTCCTACAATGAGCAGTTCTTC. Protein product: CASSREASRSYNEQFF.

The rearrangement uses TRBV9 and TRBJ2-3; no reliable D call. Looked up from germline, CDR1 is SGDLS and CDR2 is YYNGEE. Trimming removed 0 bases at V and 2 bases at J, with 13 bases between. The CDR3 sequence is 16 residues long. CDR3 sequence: CASSVGDTSVTDTQYF. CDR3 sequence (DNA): TGTGCCAGCAGCGTAGGGGATACCTCCGTCACAGATACGCAGTATTTT.

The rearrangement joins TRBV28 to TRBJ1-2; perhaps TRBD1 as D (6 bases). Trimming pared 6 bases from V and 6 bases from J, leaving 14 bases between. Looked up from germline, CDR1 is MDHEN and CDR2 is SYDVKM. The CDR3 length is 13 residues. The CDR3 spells CASRDSPLNGYTF. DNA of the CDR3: TGTGCCAGCAGGGACAGCCCCTTAAATGGCTACACCTTC.

The CDR3: CASSYGAGPRGEAQYF. CDR3 nucleotide sequence: TGTGCCAGCAGTTACGGAGCCGGGCCACGGGGAGAGGCCCAGTACTTC. The rearrangement joins TRBV6-2 or TRBV6-3 to TRBJ2-7; D is possibly TRBD2 (5 bases). V lost 2 bases, J lost 10 bases, and 24 bases lay in between. The CDR3 has 16 amino acids. The V gene's germline CDR1 is MNHEY and CDR2 SVGEGT.

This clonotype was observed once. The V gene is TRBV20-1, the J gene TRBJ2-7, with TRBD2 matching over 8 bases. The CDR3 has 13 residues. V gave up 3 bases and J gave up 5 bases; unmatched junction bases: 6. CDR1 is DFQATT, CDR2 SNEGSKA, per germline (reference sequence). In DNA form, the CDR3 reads TGCAGTGCTAGGGAGACTAGCGAGGACGAGCAGTACTTC. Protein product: CSARETSEDEQYF.

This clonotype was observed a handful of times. For the CDR3, the DNA is TGTGCCAGCTCTTATCCCTCTGGGGCCAACGTCCTGACTTTC. This translates into CASSYPSGANVLTF. The chain couples TRBV18 to TRBJ2-6; D not certain. The CDR3 is 14 residues long. Germline V gives CDR1 KGHSH, CDR2 LQKENI. Trimming cost V 6 bases and J 0 bases, with 6 bases left between them.

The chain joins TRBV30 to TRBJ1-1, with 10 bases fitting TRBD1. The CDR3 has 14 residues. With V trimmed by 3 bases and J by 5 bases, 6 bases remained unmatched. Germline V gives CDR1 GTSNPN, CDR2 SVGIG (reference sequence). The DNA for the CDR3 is TGTGCCTGGAGGACGGACAGGGGGAGGACTGAAGCTTTCTTT. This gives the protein CAWRTDRGRTEAFF.

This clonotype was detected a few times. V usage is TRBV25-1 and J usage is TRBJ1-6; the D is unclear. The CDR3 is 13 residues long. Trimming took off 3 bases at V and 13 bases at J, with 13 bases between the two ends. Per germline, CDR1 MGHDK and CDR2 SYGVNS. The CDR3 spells CASSDSIGSPLHF. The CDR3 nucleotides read TGTGCCAGCAGTGATAGCATAGGGTCGCCCCTCCACTTT.

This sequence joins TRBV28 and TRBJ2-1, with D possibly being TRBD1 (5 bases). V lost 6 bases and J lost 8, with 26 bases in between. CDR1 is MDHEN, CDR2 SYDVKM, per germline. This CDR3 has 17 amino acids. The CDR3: CASSPRVREKQFYEQFF. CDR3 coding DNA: TGTGCCAGCAGCCCCCGAGTCAGGGAAAAGCAATTCTATGAGCAGTTCTTC.

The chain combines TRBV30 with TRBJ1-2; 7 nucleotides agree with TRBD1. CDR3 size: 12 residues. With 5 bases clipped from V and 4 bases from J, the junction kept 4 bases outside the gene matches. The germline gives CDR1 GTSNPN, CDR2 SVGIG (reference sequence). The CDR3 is CAWEGQSYGYTF. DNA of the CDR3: TGTGCCTGGGAGGGACAGTCCTATGGCTACACCTTC.

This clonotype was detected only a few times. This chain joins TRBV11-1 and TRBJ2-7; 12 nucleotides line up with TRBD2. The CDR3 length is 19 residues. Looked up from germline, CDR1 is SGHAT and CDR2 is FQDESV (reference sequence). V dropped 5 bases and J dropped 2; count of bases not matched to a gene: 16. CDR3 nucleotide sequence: TGTGCCAGCAGCCCTCATTCCGGACTAGCGGGGATAAAAACCTACGAGCAGTACTTC. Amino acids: CASSPHSGLAGIKTYEQYF. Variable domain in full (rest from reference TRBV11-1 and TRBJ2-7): EAEVAQSPRYKITEKSQAVAFWCDPISGHATLYWYRQILGQGPELLVQFQDESVVDDSQLPKDRFSAERLKGVDSTLKIQPAELGDSAMYLCASSPHSGLAGIKTYEQYFGPGTRLTVT.

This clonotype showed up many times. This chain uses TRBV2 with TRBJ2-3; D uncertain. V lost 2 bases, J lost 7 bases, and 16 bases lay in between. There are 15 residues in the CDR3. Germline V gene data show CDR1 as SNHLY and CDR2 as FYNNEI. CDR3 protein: CASSEQVGNTHTQYF. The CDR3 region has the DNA TGTGCCAGCAGTGAACAAGTAGGAAACACGCATACGCAGTATTTT. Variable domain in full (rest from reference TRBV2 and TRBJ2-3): EPEVTQTPSHQVTQMGQEVILRCVPISNHLYFYWYRQILGQKVEFLVSFYNNEISEKSEIFDDQFSVERPDGSNFTLKIRSTKLEDSAMYFCASSEQVGNTHTQYFGPGTRLTVL.

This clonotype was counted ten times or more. This CDR3 is CASSLQGKEQYF. The CDR3 bases are TGCGCCAGCAGCTTACAGGGAAAGGAGCAGTACTTC. J is TRBJ2-7 and V is TRBV5-1; tentative D call: TRBD1 (6 bases). CDR1 and CDR2 from the germline V gene are SGHRS and YFSETQ. This CDR3 is built from 12 residues. Trimming pared 2 bases from V and 7 bases from J, leaving 10 bases between.

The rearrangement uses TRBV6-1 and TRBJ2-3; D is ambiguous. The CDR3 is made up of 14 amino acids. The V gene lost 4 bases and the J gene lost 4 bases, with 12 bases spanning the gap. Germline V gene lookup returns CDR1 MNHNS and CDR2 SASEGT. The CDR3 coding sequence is TGTGCCAGCAGTGGGCCTAATAGGGCAGATACGCAGTATTTT. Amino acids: CASSGPNRADTQYF.

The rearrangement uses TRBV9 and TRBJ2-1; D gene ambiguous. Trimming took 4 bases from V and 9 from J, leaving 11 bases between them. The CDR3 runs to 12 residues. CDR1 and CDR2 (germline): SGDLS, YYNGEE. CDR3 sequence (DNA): TGTGCCAGCAGCCCTCGACCGAGTGAGCAGTTCTTC. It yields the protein CASSPRPSEQFF.

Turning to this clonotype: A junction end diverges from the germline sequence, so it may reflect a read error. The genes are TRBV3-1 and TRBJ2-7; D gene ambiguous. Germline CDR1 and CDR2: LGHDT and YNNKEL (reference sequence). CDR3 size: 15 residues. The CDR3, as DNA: TGTGCCAGCAGCCAAGTGGCTTCGAGCTCCTACGCGCAGTACTTC. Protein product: CASSQVASSSYAQYF.

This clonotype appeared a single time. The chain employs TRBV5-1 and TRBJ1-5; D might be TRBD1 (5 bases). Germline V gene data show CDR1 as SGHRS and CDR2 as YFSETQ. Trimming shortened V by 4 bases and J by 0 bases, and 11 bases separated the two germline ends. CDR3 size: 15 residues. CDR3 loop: CASSPGTHSNQPQHF. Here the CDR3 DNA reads TGCGCCAGCAGCCCCGGGACTCATAGCAATCAGCCCCAGCATTTT.

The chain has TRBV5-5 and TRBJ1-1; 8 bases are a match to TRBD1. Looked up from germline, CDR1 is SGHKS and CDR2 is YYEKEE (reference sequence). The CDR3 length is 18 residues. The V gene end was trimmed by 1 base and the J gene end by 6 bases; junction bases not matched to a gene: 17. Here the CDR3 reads CASSLFPQDRGGGAEAFF. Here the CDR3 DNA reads TGTGCCAGCAGCTTGTTCCCTCAAGACAGGGGCGGGGGTGCTGAAGCTTTCTTT.

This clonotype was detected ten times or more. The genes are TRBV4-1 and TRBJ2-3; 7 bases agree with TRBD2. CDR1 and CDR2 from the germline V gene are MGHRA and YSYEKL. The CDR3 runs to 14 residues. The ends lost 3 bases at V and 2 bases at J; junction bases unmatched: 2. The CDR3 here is CASSQGGFTDTQYF. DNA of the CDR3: TGCGCCAGCAGCCAGGGGGGGTTCACAGATACGCAGTATTTT.

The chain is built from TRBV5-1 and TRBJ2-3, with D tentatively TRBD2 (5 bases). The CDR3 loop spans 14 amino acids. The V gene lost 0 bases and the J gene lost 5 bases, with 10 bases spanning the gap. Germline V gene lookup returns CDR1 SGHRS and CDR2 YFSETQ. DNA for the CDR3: TGCGCCAGCAGCTTGGATGAGGGAAGAGATACGCAGTATTTT. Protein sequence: CASSLDEGRDTQYF.

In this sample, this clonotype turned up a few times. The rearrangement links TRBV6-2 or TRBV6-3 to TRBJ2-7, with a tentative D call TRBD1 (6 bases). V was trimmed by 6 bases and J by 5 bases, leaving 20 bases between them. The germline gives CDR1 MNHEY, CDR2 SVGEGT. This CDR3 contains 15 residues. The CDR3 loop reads CASSPQGTPRDEQYF. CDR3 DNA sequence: TGTGCCAGCAGCCCCCAGGGGACCCCTCGGGACGAGCAGTACTTC.

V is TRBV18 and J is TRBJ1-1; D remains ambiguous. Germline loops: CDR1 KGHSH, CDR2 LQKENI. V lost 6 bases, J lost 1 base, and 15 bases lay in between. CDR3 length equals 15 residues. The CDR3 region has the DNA TGTGCCAGCTCCCCGCCGTCGAGGGCGAACACTGAAGCTTTCTTT. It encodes CASSPPSRANTEAFF.

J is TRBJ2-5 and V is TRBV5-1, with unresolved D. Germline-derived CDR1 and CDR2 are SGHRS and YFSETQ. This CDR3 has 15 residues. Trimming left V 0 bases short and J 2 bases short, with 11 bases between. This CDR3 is CASSLASTFQETQYF. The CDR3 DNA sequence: TGCGCCAGCAGCTTGGCCTCAACGTTTCAAGAGACCCAGTACTTC. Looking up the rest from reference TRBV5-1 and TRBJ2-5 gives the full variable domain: KAGVTQTPRYLIKTRGQQVTLSCSPISGHRSVSWYQQTPGQGLQFLFEYFSETQRNKGNFPGRFSGRQFSNSRSEMNVSTLELGDSALYLCASSLASTFQETQYFGPGTRLLVL.

The CDR3 region is CSASNSGTQYF. The CDR3 DNA is TGCAGTGCTAGTAACTCGGGTACGCAGTATTTT. The genes are TRBV20-1 and TRBJ2-3; no reliable D call. This CDR3 region has 11 residues. V was shortened by 3 bases and J by 8 bases, with 9 bases between the two germline ends. The germline V gene encodes CDR1 DFQATT and CDR2 SNEGSKA (reference sequence).

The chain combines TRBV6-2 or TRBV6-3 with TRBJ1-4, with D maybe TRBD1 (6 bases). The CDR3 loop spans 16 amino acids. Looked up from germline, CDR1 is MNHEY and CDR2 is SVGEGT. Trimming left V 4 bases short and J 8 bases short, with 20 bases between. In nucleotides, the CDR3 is TGTGCCAGCAGTTCCTTTCAGGGGAAAGTAAGAGAAAAACTGTTTTTT. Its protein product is CASSSFQGKVREKLFF.